This TCR beta chain was sequenced during a study of blood T cell repertoires in COVID-19. Study summary: Material from acute and convalescent COVID-19 was sourced from the United States, Italy and Spain. Sources were T cells, B-cell-depleted T cells, or PBMCs; the material itself was cDNA or gDNA.

CDR3 length equals 17 residues. V lost 5 bases to trimming and J lost 3 bases; unmatched junction nucleotides: 9. Germline V lookup: CDR1 SGHVS, CDR2 FNYEAQ. Assay used: immunoSEQ multiplex PCR; TCRdb lists only in-frame clones, some missing. Among about 190,000 clones listed, around four fifths were seen once. Sequenced sample: peripheral blood. This TCR derives from a man in his fifties or sixties with active or convalescent COVID-19. The V and J genes are TRBV7-6 and TRBJ2-2; 10 bases match TRBD1. This CDR3 reads CASSSSTGGADTGELFF. The CDR3 DNA follows: TGTGCCAGCAGCAGTTCGACAGGGGGCGCGGACACCGGGGAGCTGTTTTTT.